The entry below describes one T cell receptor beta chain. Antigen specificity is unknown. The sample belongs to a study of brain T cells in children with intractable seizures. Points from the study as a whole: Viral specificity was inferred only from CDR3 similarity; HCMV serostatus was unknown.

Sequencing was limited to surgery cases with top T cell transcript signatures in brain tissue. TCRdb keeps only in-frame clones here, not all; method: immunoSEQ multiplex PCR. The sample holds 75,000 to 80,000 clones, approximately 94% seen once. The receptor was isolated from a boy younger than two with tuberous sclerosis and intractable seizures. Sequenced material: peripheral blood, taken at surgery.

CDR3 loop: CASSLTGGPQETQYF. Written as DNA, the CDR3 is TGTGCCAGCAGTTTGACAGGGGGCCCACAAGAGACCCAGTACTTC. The chain recombines TRBV27 with TRBJ2-5, with TRBD1 matching over 10 bases. J gave up 2 bases and V 3 bases, and 3 bases lay outside the gene matches. Germline V CDR1 and CDR2: MNHEY, SMNVEV (reference sequence). The CDR3 loop spans 15 amino acids.